The clone carrying this T cell receptor beta chain was counted only a few times. Its antigen is unidentified. RNA transcripts provided the source from which TCR beta CDR3 regions were amplified. During a first-round RT-PCR of the TCR CDR3, the HTBI primer set was used. TCRdb redid the calling of the multiplex PCR reads with MiXCR, one entry per CDR3 protein. The table lists approximately 430,000 distinct CDR3 sequences, less than 20% of them singletons. Germline V gene lookup returns CDR1 ENHRY and CDR2 SYGVKD. This CDR3 is 15 amino acids long. V lost 4 bases and J lost 4, with 15 bases in between. The sample comes from a study of T cells in Graves' hyperthyroidism and ophthalmopathy. Study background: Blood was drawn when the patient was first diagnosed and still untreated.

Study observations and caveats: The authors' 13 V-J model separated ophthalmopathy from stable hyperthyroidism.

The patients, who ranged from 18 to 65 in age, presented with newly diagnosed hyperthyroidism lasting under 2 months. Sample: blood. The chain employs TRBV10-3 and TRBJ2-3; perhaps TRBD2 as D (5 bases). This receptor was taken from a woman aged 18-29 years with Graves' hyperthyroidism. The CDR3 bases are TGTGCCATCAGTGGAGGCCGGGGTTGGGCAGATACGCAGTATTTT. This encodes CAISGGRGWADTQYF.